These 21 T cell receptor beta chains were all obtained from the same sample, sequenced in a study of cytomegalovirus exposure and HLA in healthy donors. Vbeta (60) and Jbeta (13) primers were used in the PCR. Assay: immunoSEQ multiplex PCR; the TCRdb copy retains only in-frame clones and omits some. The data show about 100,000 clones, with roughly 80% seen just once and about 4% held by the top ten. Material for sequencing was PBMCs. The receptors were gathered from a man between 40 and 49 years old in good health and CMV-seronegative.

This clone was seen only a few times. The rearrangement links TRBV4-3 to TRBJ1-4, with D perhaps matching TRBD1 (5 bases). This CDR3 has 14 amino acids. Germline V gene data show CDR1 as LGHNA and CDR2 as YSLEER. Deletions cut 0 bases from V and 6 bases from J, with 8 bases between. The DNA for the CDR3 is TGCGCCAGCAGCCAAGATCCCAGGGATGAAAAACTGTTTTTT. This encodes CASSQDPRDEKLFF.

The V and J genes are TRBV5-1 and TRBJ1-1, with 8 bases aligning to TRBD1. Unmatched junction bases numbered 5, after V lost 4 bases and J lost 6 bases. The CDR3 loop spans 13 amino acids. CDR1 is SGHRS, CDR2 YFSETQ, per germline. The CDR3 region has the DNA TGCGCCAGCAGCCTAGGGACAGGCGCTGAAGCTTTCTTT. Residues: CASSLGTGAEAFF.

Only a few counts were recorded for this clone. The chain carries TRBV5-4 and TRBJ2-7, with 7 positions matching TRBD1. V lost 4 bases, J lost 5 bases, and 6 bases stayed unmatched. CDR1 is SGHNT, CDR2 YYREEE, per germline (reference sequence). The CDR3 spans 13 residues. Here the CDR3 reads CASSRQGSDEQYF. The CDR3 DNA reads as TGTGCCAGCAGCAGACAGGGATCAGACGAGCAGTACTTC. The full variable domain, with the rest looked up from reference TRBV5-4 and TRBJ2-7, is ETGVTQSPTHLIKTRGQQVTLRCSSQSGHNTVSWYQQALGQGPQFIFQYYREEENGRGNFPPRFSGLQFPNYSSELNVNALELDDSALYLCASSRQGSDEQYFGPGTRLTVT.

The gene calls are TRBV10-2 and TRBJ2-7, with TRBD2 matching 7 bases. J lost 4 bases, V lost 2 bases, and 2 bases had no gene match. The CDR3 is made up of 13 amino acids. CDR1 and CDR2 (germline): WSHSY, SAAADI. The CDR3 DNA reads as TGCGCCAGCAGTGAGGGGAGGGAGTACGAGCAGTACTTC. Encoded protein: CASSEGREYEQYF.

The chain combines TRBV19 with TRBJ1-2; no clear D. The CDR3 is 16 amino acids. CDR1 is LNHDA, CDR2 SQIVND, per germline (reference sequence). The V end lost 4 bases, the J end lost 0 bases, and 15 bases lay between the germline ends. CDR3 sequence (DNA): TGTGCCAGTAGTACCCCCTACTCGGGATCTAACTATGGCTACACCTTC. Translating it yields CASSTPYSGSNYGYTF.

This chain joins TRBV11-2 and TRBJ2-3; weak D call: TRBD2 (6 bases). Looked up from germline, CDR1 is SGHAT and CDR2 is FQNNGV. CDR3 length equals 15 residues. Trimming shortened V by 5 bases and J by 5 bases, and 17 bases separated the two germline ends. Here the CDR3 DNA reads TGTGCCAGCAGCCTAAATAGCGGTCCCGGAGATACGCAGTATTTT. This sequence encodes CASSLNSGPGDTQYF.

This sequence joins TRBV9 and TRBJ2-3, with D unclear. This CDR3 is built from 12 residues. Trimming cost V 3 bases and J 2 bases, with 4 bases left between them. Germline V CDR1 and CDR2: SGDLS, YYNGEE. CDR3 residues: CASSGDTDTQYF. The CDR3, as DNA: TGTGCCAGCAGCGGCGACACAGATACGCAGTATTTT.

The V call is TRBV30, the J call TRBJ1-5; D not certain. Germline lookup yields CDR1 GTSNPN and CDR2 SVGIG (reference sequence). The CDR3 is made up of 13 amino acids. Trimming pared 1 base from V and 7 bases from J, leaving 11 bases between. Here the CDR3 reads CAWSAKPGQPQHF. The CDR3 coding sequence is TGTGCCTGGAGTGCAAAACCGGGGCAGCCCCAGCATTTT.

This clone was seen only once. The chain combines TRBV5-1 with TRBJ1-3, with D unclear. The germline V and J ends were trimmed by 3 bases and 1 base, with 5 bases remaining between them. Germline-derived CDR1 and CDR2 are SGHRS and YFSETQ. The CDR3 totals 13 residues. This CDR3 reads CASSSESGNTIYF. The CDR3 DNA reads as TGCGCCAGCAGCTCGGAGTCTGGAAACACCATATATTTT.

The chain couples TRBV11-2 to TRBJ1-6; no reliable D call. The CDR3 consists of 13 residues. V was clipped by 0 bases and J by 9 bases, with 6 bases between them. CDR1 is SGHAT and CDR2 is FQNNGV in the germline V gene. The CDR3 reads CASSLERSSPLHF. CDR3 nucleotides: TGTGCCAGCAGCTTAGAGAGGAGTTCACCCCTCCACTTT.

V usage is TRBV7-9 and J usage is TRBJ2-1, with D maybe TRBD2 (6 bases). CDR3 length: 16 residues. Germline V gene lookup returns CDR1 SEHNR and CDR2 FQNEAQ (reference sequence). V was pared by 0 bases and J by 8 bases, with 17 bases between. CDR3 loop: CASSLAQDYRLDEQFF. CDR3 sequence (DNA): TGTGCCAGCAGCTTAGCTCAGGACTATAGATTGGATGAGCAGTTCTTC.

This clone was seen only a few times. The V and J genes are TRBV4-2 and TRBJ2-3; a weak D match, TRBD2 (6 bases). CDR1 LGHNA and CDR2 YNFKEQ come from the germline V gene. V lost 1 base and J lost 5, with 19 bases in between. This CDR3 has 17 amino acids. CDR3 nucleotides: TGTGCCAGCAGCCAAGTCGGGGGTCCGCTAGCAGGAGATACGCAGTATTTT. Its translation is CASSQVGGPLAGDTQYF.

The chain combines TRBV6-5 with TRBJ2-5; unclear D gene. The CDR3 contains 15 residues. Germline V gene lookup returns CDR1 MNHEY and CDR2 SVGAGI. V gave up 2 bases and J gave up 5 bases, with 15 bases separating them. In nucleotides, the CDR3 is TGTGCCAGCAGTTACGGTAACAGCCCCCGGGAGACCCAGTACTTC. As protein: CASSYGNSPRETQYF.

This clone appeared a few times. V is TRBV10-3 and J is TRBJ1-4; 10 bases agree with TRBD1. V was clipped by 6 bases and J by 10 bases; unmatched bases: 20. CDR3 size: 18 residues. Per germline, CDR1 ENHRY and CDR2 SYGVKD. In DNA, the CDR3 is TGTGCCATCAGATCGACAGGGGGCGAAGGGTTAGACGGGGGAAAACTGTTTTTT. Its protein product is CAIRSTGGEGLDGGKLFF.

This chain connects TRBV7-2 to TRBJ2-5; D perhaps matches TRBD2 (5 bases). The CDR3 runs 15 residues. Per germline, CDR1 SGHTA and CDR2 FQGNSA. Deletions cut 3 bases from V and 6 bases from J, with 17 bases between. The CDR3 nucleotides read TGTGCCAGCAGCTTCCCCACGGGGAAAGCACAGACCCAGTACTTC. This translates into CASSFPTGKAQTQYF. Based on the CDR3 plus reference TRBV7-2 and TRBJ2-5, the full variable domain is GAGVSQSPSNKVTEKGKDVELRCDPISGHTALYWYRQSLGQGLEFLIYFQGNSAPDKSGLPSDRFSAERTGGSVSTLTIQRTQQEDSAVYLCASSFPTGKAQTQYFGPGTRLLVL.

This clone was seen more than once but under ten times. The J gene is TRBJ2-7, the V gene TRBV15, with 9 bases identical to TRBD1. Trimming cost V 6 bases and J 4 bases; bases outside gene matches: 7. The CDR3 runs to 14 residues. CDR1 LNHNV and CDR2 YYDKDF come from the germline V gene (reference sequence). CDR3 protein: CATREDRGGYEQYV. Here the CDR3 DNA reads TGTGCCACCAGGGAGGACAGGGGAGGGTACGAGCAGTACGTC.

This chain joins TRBV4-3 and TRBJ1-6; D gene unclear. CDR1 and CDR2 from the germline V gene are LGHNA and YSLEER. The CDR3 contains 15 residues. Trimming took off 0 bases at V and 0 bases at J, with 3 bases between the two ends. This CDR3 reads CASSQDSSYNSPLHF. DNA of the CDR3: TGCGCCAGCAGCCAAGACAGCTCCTATAATTCACCCCTCCACTTT.

The CDR3 is CASSYSILSANYGYTF. Written as DNA, the CDR3 is TGTGCCAGCAGTTACTCAATCCTTAGCGCTAACTATGGCTACACCTTC. The rearrangement joins TRBV6-5 to TRBJ1-2, with D unresolved. V was trimmed by 0 bases and J by 0 bases, leaving 11 bases between them. The CDR3 spans 16 residues. Germline assignment: CDR1 MNHEY and CDR2 SVGAGI.

The count of this clone is one. This sequence joins TRBV7-2 and TRBJ1-2; maybe TRBD1 (6 bases). CDR1 and CDR2 from the germline V gene are SGHTA and FQGNSA. Trimming took 1 base from V and 7 from J, leaving 13 bases between them. The CDR3 is made up of 14 amino acids. The CDR3 DNA reads as TGTGCCAGCAGCTTAGGAGGGGGTGAGGGTGGCTACACCTTC. Translating gives CASSLGGGEGGYTF.

The chain uses TRBV18 and TRBJ2-3; D is possibly TRBD1 (5 bases). CDR1 and CDR2 from the germline V gene are KGHSH and LQKENI. The CDR3 contains 16 residues. V was pared by 0 bases and J by 0 bases, with 10 bases between. The CDR3 DNA sequence: TGTGCCAGCTCACCACCGTCAGGGCCTAGCACAGATACGCAGTATTTT. Translation gives CASSPPSGPSTDTQYF.

This chain joins TRBV11-2 and TRBJ2-1; TRBD1 aligns across 8 bases. V lost 3 bases and J lost 7; bases outside the gene matches: 2. Germline V gives CDR1 SGHAT, CDR2 FQNNGV. The CDR3 extends over 13 amino acids. The CDR3 loop reads CASSFTGGNEQFF. DNA for the CDR3: TGTGCCAGCAGCTTTACAGGGGGGAATGAGCAGTTCTTC. Drawing the rest from reference TRBV11-2 and TRBJ2-1, the complete variable domain is EAGVAQSPRYKIIEKRQSVAFWCNPISGHATLYWYQQILGQGPKLLIQFQNNGVVDDSQLPKDRFSAERLKGVDSTLKIQPAKLEDSAVYLCASSFTGGNEQFFGPGTRLTVL.